The rows below give T cell receptor beta chains drawn from one sample of a study of beta chain features in type 1 diabetes. Here immunoSEQ multiplex PCR was the method, and the copy in TCRdb shows in-frame clones only, minus some. The table includes about 150,000 clones, about 9.1% detected once. The specimen was central memory CD4+ T cells from blood. The receptors shown here come from a woman between 18 and 29 years old in good health. CDR3s leave out the opening cysteine and the closing phenylalanine or tryptophan.

TRBJ1-2	TRBV2	ASSVGGRGGGYT
TRBJ2-1	TRBV2	ASSVGLNNEQF
TRBJ2-7	TRBV7-9	ASSLGTGGFYEQY
TRBJ2-1	TRBV2	ASAADRDNEQF
TRBJ2-1	TRBV7-9	ASSLGSAEHNEQF
TRBJ2-6	TRBV2	ASSVDRALVLT
TRBJ2-1	TRBV7-2	ASRGSGGGQQYNEQF
TRBJ2-6	TRBV7-2	ASSSGLVAGAGANVLT
TRBJ2-5	TRBV5-1	ASGRLPQGSQETQY
TRBJ2-7	TRBV5-1	ASSSGPGQGSYEQY
TRBJ1-3	TRBV18	ASSPRSQGDGNTIY
TRBJ1-4	TRBV2	ASRQGSYEKLF
TRBJ2-4	TRBV11-1	ASSSGLAGERSKNIQY
TRBJ2-5	TRBV7-9	ASSWTGERQETQY
TRBJ1-2	TRBV6-5	ASSLTGAGYT
TRBJ2-1	TRBV20-1	SALKGEQF
TRBJ2-2	TRBV7-6	ASRSSGRELTGELF
TRBJ1-5	TRBV19	ASSIRGGLYSNQPQH
TRBJ2-6	TRBV27	ASSFGGTGANVLT
TRBJ2-5	TRBV2	ASNRGGRGETQY